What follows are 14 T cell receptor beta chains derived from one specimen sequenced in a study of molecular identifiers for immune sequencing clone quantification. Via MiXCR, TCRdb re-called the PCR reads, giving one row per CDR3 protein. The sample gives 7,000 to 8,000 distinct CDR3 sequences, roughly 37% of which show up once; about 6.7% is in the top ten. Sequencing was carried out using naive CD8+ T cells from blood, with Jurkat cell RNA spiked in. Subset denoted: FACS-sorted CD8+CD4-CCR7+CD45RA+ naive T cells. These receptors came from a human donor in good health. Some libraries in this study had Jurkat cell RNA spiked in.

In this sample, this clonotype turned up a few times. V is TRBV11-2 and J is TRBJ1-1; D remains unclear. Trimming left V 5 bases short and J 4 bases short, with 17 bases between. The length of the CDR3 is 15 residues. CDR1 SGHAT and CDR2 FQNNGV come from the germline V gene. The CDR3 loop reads CASSLLSGLGTEAFF. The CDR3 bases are TGTGCCAGCAGCCTTTTGAGCGGTCTCGGCACTGAAGCTTTCTTT. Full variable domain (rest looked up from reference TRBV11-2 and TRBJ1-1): EAGVAQSPRYKIIEKRQSVAFWCNPISGHATLYWYQQILGQGPKLLIQFQNNGVVDDSQLPKDRFSAERLKGVDSTLKIQPAKLEDSAVYLCASSLLSGLGTEAFFGQGTRLTVV.

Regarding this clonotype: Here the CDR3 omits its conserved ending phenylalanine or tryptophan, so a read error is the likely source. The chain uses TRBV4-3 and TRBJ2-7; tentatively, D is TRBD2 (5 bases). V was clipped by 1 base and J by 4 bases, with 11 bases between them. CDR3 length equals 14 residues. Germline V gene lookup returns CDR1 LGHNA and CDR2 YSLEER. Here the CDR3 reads CASSQAVGGYEQYL. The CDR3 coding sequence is TGCGCCAGCAGCCAAGCCGTCGGCGGGTACGAGCAGTACCTC.

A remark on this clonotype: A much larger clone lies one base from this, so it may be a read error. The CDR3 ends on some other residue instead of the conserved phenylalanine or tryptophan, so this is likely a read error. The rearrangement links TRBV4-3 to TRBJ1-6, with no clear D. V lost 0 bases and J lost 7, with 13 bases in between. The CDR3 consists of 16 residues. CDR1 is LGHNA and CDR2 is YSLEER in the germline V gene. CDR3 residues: CASSQDGHSQNSPLHY. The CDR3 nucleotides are TGCGCCAGCAGCCAAGACGGTCACAGCCAGAATTCACCCCTCCACTAT.

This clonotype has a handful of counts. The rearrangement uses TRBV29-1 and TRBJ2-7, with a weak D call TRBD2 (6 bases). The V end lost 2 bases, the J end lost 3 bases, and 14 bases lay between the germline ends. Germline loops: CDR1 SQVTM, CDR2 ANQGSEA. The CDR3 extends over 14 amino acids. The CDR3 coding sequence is TGCAGCGTTGAAAAGGCGGGACGAGGCTACGAGCAGTACTTC. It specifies CSVEKAGRGYEQYF.

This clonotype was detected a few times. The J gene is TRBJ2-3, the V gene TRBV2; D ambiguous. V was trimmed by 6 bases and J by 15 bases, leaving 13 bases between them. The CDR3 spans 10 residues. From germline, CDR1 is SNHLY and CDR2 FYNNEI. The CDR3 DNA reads TGTGCCAGCAGAGGGCTGACATGCTATTTT. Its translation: CASRGLTCYF.

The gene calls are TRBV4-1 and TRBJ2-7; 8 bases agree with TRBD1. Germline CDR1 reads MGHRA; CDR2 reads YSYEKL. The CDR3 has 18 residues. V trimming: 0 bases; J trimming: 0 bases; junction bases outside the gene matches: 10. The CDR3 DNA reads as TGCGCCAGCAGCCAAGATGACTCCGGGACAGGTAGCTCCTACGAGCAGTACTTC. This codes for CASSQDDSGTGSSYEQYF.

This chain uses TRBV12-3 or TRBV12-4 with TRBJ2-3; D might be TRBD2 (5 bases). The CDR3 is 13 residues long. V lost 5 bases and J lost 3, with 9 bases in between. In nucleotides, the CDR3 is TGTGCCAGCAGTCGAGGGTATACAGATACGCAGTATTTT. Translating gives CASSRGYTDTQYF.

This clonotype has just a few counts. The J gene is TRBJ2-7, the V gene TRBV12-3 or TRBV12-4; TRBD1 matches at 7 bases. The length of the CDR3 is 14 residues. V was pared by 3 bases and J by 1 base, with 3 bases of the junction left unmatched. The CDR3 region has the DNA TGTGCCAGCAGTTTCACGACAGGGTCCTACGAGCAGTACTTC. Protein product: CASSFTTGSYEQYF.

The CDR3 bases are TGTGCCAGCTCACCAGGGGACACCATATTCTCCTACGAGCAGTACTTC. Translated, it gives CASSPGDTIFSYEQYF. The V call is TRBV18, the J call TRBJ2-7, with a tentative D call TRBD1 (6 bases). Deletions cut 2 bases from V and 0 bases from J, with 14 bases between. CDR1 and CDR2 from the germline V gene are KGHSH and LQKENI. The CDR3 has 16 amino acids. The whole variable domain, remainder taken from reference TRBV18 and TRBJ2-7, is NAGVMQNPRHLVRRRGQEARLRCSPMKGHSHVYWYRQLPEEGLKFMVYLQKENIIDESGMPKERFSAEFPKEGPSILRIQQVVRGDSAAYFCASSPGDTIFSYEQYFGPGTRLTVT.

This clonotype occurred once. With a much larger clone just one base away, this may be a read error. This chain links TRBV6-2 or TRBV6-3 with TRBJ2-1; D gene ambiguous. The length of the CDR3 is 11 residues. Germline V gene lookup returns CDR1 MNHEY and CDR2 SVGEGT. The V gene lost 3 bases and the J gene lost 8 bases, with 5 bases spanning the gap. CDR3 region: CASSYKDEQFF. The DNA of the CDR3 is TGTGCCAGCAGTTATAAGGATGAGCAGTTCTTC.

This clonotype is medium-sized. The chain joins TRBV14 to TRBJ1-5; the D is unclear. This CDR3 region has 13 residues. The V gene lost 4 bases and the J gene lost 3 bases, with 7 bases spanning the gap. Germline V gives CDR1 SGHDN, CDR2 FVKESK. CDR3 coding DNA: TGTGCCAGCAGCCGGTGGGCCAATCAGCCCCAGCATTTT. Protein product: CASSRWANQPQHF.

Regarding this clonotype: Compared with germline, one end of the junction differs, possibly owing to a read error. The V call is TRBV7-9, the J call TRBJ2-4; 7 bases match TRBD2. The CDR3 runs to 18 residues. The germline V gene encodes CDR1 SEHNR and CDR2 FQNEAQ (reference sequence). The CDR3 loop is CASSPSLLGGVAKNIQSF. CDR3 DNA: TGTGCCAGCAGCCCATCCCTCCTGGGGGGGGTTGCCAAAAACATACAGTCCTTC.

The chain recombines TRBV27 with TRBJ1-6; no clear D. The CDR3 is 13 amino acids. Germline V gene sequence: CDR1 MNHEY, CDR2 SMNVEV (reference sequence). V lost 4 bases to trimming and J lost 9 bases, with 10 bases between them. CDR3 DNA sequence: TGTGCCAGCAGTTATGGGAGGGCTTCACCCCTCCACTTT. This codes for CASSYGRASPLHF.

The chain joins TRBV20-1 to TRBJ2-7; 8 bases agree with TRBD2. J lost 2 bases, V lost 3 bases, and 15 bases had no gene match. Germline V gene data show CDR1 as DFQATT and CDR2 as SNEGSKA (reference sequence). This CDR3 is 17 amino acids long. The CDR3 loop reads CSARSLLLSGSPYEQYF. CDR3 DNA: TGCAGTGCTAGGAGTCTCCTGTTAAGCGGGAGCCCCTACGAGCAGTACTTC.